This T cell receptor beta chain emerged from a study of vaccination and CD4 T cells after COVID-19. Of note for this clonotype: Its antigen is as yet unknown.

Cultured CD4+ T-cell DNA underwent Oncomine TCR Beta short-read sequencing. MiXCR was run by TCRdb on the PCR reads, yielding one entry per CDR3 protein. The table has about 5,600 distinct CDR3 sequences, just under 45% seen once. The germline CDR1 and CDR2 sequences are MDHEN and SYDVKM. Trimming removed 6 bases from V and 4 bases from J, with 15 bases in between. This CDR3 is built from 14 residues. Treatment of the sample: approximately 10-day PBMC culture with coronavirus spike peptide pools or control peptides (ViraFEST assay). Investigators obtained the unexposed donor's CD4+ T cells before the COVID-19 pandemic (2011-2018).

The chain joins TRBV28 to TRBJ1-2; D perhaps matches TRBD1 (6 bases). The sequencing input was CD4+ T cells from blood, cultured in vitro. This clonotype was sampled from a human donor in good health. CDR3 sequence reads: CASSQTGNGYGYTF. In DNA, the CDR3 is TGTGCCAGCAGCCAAACAGGGAACGGCTATGGCTACACCTTC.